Included here is one T cell receptor beta chain sequence, with context. Here immunoSEQ multiplex PCR was the method, and the copy in TCRdb shows in-frame clones only, minus some. This sample yields about 110,000 clones, of which roughly 80% are seen a single time; around 15% belongs to the top ten. The sample belongs to a study of blood T cell repertoires in COVID-19. Sequenced input: peripheral blood. This sequence originates from a woman aged 55-70 years with acute or convalescent COVID-19.

In DNA, the CDR3 is TGTGCCACACAAGGACAGCCGAACTATGGCTACACCTTC. Its protein product is CATQGQPNYGYTF. The chain links TRBV12-3 or TRBV12-4 to TRBJ1-2, with D possibly matching TRBD1 (6 bases). V gave up 10 bases and J gave up 2 bases, with 14 bases separating them. The CDR3 length is 13 residues.